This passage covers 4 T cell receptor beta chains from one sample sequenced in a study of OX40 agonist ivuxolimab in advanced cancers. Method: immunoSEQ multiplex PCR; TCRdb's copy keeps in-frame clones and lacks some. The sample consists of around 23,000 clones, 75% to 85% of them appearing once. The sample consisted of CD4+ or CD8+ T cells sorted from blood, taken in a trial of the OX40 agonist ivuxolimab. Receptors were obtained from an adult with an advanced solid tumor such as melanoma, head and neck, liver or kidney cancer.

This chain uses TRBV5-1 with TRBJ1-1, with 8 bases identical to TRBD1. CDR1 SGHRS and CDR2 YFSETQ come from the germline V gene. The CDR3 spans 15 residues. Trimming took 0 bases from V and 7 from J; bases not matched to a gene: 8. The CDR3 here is CASSLAYQGAGEAFF. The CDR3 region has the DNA TGCGCCAGCAGCTTGGCATACCAGGGGGCTGGTGAAGCTTTCTTT.

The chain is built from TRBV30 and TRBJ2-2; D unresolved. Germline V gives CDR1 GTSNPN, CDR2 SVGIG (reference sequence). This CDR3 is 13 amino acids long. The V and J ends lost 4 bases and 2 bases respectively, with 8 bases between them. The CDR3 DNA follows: TGTGCCTGGACCCAGAGAAACACCGGGGAGCTGTTTTTT. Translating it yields CAWTQRNTGELFF.

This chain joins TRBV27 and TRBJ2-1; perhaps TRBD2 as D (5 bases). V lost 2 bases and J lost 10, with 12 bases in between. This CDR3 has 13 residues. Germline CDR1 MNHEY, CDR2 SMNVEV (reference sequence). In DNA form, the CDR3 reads TGTGCCAGCAGTTTAGCTCTAGCACGGGAGCAGTTCTTC. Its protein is CASSLALAREQFF.

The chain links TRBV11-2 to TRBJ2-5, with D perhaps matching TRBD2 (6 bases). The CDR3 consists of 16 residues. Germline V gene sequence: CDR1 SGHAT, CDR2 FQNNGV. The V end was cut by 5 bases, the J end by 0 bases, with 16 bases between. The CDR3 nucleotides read TGTGCCAGCAGCCTACGGGACTCCTTGTACCAAGAGACCCAGTACTTC. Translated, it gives CASSLRDSLYQETQYF. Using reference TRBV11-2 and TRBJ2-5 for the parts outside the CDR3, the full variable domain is EAGVAQSPRYKIIEKRQSVAFWCNPISGHATLYWYQQILGQGPKLLIQFQNNGVVDDSQLPKDRFSAERLKGVDSTLKIQPAKLEDSAVYLCASSLRDSLYQETQYFGPGTRLLVL.